This T cell receptor (beta chain) was observed in a study of beta chain features in type 1 diabetes. cDNA synthesis used the whole RNA isolate, giving expressed TCRB sequences. TCRdb keeps only in-frame clones here, not all; method: immunoSEQ multiplex PCR. The data show 500,000 to 850,000 clones, more than 13% seen once. The V gene's germline CDR1 is KGHSH and CDR2 LQKENI. The CDR3 totals 12 residues. Study results and limitations: Moderate but significant shortening of TCRB CDR3s was recorded in all four CD4+ subsets from Type 1 diabetes patients.

This clone was detected a few times. What it binds is not known. This sequence joins TRBV18 and TRBJ2-5; TRBD1 matches at 9 bases. The DNA end is more similar to TRBJ2-7, so the J call may be wrong. Material: naive CD4+ T cells from blood. This TCR was recovered from a man aged 18 to 35 with type 1 diabetes. CDR3: CASSRDRVEQYF. The CDR3 DNA follows: TGTGCCAGCTCGCGGGACAGGGTCGAGCAGTACTTC.